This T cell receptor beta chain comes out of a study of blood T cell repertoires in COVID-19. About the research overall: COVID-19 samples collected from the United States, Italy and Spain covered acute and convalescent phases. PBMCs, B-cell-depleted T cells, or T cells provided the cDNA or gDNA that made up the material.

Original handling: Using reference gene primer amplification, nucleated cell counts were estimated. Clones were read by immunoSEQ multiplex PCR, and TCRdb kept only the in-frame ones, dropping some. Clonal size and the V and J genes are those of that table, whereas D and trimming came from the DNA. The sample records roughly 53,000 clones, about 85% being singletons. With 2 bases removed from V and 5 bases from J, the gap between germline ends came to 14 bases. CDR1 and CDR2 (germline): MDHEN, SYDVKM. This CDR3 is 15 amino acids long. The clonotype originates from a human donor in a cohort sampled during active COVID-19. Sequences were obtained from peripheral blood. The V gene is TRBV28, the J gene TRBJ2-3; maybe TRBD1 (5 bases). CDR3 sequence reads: CASSLVAGNGDTQYF. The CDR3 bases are TGTGCCAGCAGTTTAGTGGCAGGGAACGGAGATACGCAGTATTTT.